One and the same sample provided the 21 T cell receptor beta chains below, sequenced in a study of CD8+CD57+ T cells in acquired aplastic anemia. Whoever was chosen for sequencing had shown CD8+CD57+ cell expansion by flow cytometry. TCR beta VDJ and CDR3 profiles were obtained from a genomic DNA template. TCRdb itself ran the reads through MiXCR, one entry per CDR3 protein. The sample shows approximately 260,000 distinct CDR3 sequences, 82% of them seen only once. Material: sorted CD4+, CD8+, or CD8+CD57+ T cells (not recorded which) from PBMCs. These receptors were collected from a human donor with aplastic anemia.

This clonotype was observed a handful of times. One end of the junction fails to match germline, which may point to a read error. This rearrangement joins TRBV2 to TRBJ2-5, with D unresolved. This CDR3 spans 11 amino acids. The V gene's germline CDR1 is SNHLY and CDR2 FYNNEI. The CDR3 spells CASSVGQTQYF. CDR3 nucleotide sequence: TGTGCCAGCAGTGTTGGTCAGACCCAGTATTTC.

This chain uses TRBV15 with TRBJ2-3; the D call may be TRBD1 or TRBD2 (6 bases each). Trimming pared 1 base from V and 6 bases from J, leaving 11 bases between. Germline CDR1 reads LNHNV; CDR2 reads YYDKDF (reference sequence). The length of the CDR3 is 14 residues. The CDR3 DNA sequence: TGTGCCACCAGCAGAGCGGGGGCAGCCGATACGCAGTATTTT. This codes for CATSRAGAADTQYF.

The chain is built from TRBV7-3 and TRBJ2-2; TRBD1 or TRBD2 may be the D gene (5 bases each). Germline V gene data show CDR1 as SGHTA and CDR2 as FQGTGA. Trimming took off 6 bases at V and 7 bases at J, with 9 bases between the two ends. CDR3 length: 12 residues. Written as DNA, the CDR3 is TGTGCCAGCAGATATGGGGGCGGGGAGCTGTTTTTT. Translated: CASRYGGGELFF.

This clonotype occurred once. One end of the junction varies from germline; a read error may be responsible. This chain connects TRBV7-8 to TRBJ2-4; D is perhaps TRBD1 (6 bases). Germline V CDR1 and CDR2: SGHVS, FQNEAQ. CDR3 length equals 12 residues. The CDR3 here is CASSFHPDRTAF. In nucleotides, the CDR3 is TGTGCCAGCAGCTTTCATCCAGACAGGACAGCCTTT.

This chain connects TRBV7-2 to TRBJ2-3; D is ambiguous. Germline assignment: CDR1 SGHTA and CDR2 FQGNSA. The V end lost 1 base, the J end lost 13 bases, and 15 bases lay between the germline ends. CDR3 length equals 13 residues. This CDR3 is CASSLGKDHAKYF. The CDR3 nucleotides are TGTGCCAGCAGCTTAGGGAAAGATCACGCGAAGTATTTT.

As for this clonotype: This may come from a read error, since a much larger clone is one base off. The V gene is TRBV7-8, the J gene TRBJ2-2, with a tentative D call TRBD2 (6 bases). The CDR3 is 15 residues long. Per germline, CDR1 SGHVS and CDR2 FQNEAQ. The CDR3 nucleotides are TGTGCCAGCAGCTTAGCGGGAGGTCCCGATGCGCAGCTTTTTTTT. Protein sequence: CASSLAGGPDAQLFF. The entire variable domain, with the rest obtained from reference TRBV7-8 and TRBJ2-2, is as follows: GAGVSQSPRYKVAKRGQDVALRCDPISGHVSLFWYQQALGQGPEFLTYFQNEAQLDKSGLPSDRFFAERPEGSVSTLKIQRTQQEDSAVYLCASSLAGGPDAQLFFGEGSRLTVL.

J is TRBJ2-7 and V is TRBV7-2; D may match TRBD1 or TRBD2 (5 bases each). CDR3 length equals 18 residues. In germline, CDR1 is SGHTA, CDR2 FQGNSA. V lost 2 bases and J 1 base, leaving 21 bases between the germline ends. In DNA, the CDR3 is TGTGCCAGCAGCTTACATGGAGACGGGGCAGCGCTTTCCTACGAGCAGTACGTC. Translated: CASSLHGDGAALSYEQYV.

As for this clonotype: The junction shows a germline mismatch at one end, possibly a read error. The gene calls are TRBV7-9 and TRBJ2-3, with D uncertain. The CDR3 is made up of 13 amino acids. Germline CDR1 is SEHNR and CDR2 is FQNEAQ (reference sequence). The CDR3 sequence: CASGFVPTETQYF. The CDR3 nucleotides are TGTGCCAGCGGCTTCGTCCCCACAGAGACGCAGTATTTT.

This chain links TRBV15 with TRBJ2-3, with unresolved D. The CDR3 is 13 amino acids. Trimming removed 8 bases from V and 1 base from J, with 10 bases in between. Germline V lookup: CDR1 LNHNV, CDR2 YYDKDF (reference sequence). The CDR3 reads CATGDGGTDTQYF. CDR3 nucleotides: TGTGCCACCGGCGACGGCGGCACAGATACGCAGTATTTT.

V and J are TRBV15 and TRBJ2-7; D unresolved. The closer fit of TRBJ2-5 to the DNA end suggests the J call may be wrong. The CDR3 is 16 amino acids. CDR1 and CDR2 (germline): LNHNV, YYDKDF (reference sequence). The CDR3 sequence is CATSRAVFGVTETQYF. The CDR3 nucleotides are TGTGCCACCAGCAGAGCTGTCTTTGGGGTGACGGAGACCCAGTACTTC.

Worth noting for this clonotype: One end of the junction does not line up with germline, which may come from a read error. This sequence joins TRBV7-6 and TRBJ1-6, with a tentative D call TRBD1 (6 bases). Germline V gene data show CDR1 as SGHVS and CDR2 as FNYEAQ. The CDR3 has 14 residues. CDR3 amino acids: CASSPLGAGEPFFF. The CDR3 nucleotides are TGTGCCAGCAGCCCATTGGGGGCCGGGGAGCCGTTTTTTTTT.

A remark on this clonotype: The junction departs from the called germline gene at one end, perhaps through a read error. The CDR3 loop is CASSQGGGARETQYF. CDR3 nucleotides: TGTGCTAGCAGCCAGGGGGGCGGGGCTAGGGAGACCCAGTACTTC. This sequence joins TRBV6-5 and TRBJ2-5; the D gene is possibly TRBD1 (7 bases). From germline, CDR1 is MNHEY and CDR2 SVGAGI. There are 15 residues in the CDR3.

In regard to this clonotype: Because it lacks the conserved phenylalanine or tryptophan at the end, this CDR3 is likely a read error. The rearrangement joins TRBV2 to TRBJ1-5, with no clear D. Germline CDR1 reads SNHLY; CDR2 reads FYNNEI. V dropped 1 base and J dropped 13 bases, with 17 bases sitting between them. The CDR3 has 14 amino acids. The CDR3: CASSEGYSNQHQHL. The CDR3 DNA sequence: TGTGCCAGCAGTGAAGGGTATAGCAATCAGCATCAGCATTTA.

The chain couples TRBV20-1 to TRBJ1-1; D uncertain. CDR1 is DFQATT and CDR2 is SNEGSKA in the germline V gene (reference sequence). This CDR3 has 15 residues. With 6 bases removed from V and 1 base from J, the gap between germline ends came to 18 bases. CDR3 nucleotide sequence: TGCAGTGCCCATACTTCGAGAGGCACGAACACTGAAGCTTTCTTT. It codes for CSAHTSRGTNTEAFF.

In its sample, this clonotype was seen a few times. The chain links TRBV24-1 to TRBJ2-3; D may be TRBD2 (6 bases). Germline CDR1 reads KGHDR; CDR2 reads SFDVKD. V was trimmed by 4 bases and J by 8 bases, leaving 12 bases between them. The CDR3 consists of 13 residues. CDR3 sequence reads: CATSENLSGTQYF. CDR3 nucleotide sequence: TGTGCCACCAGTGAAAACCTTAGCGGTACGCAGTATTTT.

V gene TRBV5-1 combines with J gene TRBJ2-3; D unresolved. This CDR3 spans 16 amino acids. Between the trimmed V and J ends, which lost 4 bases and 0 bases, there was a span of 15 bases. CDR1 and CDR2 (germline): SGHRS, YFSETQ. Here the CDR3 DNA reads TGCGCCAGCAGCGGATTAGCAGGAAGGAGCACAGATACGCAGTATTTT. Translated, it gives CASSGLAGRSTDTQYF.

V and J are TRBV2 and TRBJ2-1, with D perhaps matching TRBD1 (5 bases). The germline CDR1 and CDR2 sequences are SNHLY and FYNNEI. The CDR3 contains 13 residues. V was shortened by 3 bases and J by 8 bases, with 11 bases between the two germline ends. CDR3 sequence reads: CASSDSGAHEQFF. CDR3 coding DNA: TGTGCCAGCAGTGATAGTGGGGCACATGAGCAGTTCTTC.

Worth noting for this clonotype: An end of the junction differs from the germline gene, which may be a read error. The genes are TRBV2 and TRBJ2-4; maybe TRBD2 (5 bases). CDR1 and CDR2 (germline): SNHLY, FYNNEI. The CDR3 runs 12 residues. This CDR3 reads CASGGGGNIKHF. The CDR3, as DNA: TGTGCCAGCGGAGGAGGTGGCAACATTAAGCACTTC.

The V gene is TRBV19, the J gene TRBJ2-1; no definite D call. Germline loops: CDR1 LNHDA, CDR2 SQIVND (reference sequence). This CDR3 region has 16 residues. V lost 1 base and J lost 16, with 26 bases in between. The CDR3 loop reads CASSIAGGNYNDQLFF. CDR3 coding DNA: TGTGCCAGTAGTATAGCGGGCGGAAACTACAATGATCAGCTCTTCTTC.

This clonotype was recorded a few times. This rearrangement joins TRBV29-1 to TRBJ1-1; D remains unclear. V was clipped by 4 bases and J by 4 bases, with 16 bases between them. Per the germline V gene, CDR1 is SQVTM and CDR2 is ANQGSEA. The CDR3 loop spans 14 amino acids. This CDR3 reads CSVVQTSWGTEAFF. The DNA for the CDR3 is TGCAGCGTTGTCCAAACAAGTTGGGGCACTGAAGCTTTCTTT.

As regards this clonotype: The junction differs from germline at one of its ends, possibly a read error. The CDR3 loop is CASSFASTQYEQYF. In DNA, the CDR3 is TGCGCCAGCAGCTTCGCGTCGACCCAATACGAGCAGTACTTC. This chain uses TRBV7-9 with TRBJ2-7; D not resolved. CDR1 and CDR2 from the germline V gene are SEHNR and FQNEAQ (reference sequence). The CDR3 is 14 amino acids.